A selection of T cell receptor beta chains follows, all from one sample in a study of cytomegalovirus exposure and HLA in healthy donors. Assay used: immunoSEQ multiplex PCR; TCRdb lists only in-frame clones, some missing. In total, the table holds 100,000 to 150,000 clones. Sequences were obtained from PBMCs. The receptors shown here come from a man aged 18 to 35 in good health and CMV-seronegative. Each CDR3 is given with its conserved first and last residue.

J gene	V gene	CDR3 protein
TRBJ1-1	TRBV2	CASAPGRNTEAFF
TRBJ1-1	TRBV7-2	CASSFRPGQEAEAFF
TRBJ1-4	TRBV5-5	CASSHLPGTGYEKLFF
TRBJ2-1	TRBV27	CASYDSRRGQFF
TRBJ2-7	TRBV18	CASSRRLAGDTEQYF
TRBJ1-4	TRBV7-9	CASSLRGGRTNEKLFF
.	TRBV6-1	CASSWDRGQNEQYF
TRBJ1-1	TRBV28	CASSLGGQGGLNTEAFF
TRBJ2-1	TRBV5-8	CASSFGSGSKNEQFF
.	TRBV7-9	CASGLAGGHEQYF
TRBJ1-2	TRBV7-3	CASSLTYEGSHGYTF
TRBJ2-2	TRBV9	CASSVQRAGAVNTGELFF
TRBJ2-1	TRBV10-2	CASRDPGTSGGEQFF
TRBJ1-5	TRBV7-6	CASSLAEENQPQHF
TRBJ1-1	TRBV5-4	CASSHGQGALRGTEAFF
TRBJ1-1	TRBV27	CASSDRNTEAFF
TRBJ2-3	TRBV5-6	CASSLVGLAGGPEDTQYF
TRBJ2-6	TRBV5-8	CALWVWTGASYSGANVLTF
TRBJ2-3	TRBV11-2	CASSLGTGGTDTQYF
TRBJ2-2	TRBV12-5	CASGFQRGGSGELFF
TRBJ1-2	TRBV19	CASSIWDSVLF
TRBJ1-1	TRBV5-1	CASSLEGALTEAFF
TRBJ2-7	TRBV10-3	CAMGTSGSYEQYF
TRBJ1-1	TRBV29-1	CSVEKWANTEAFF
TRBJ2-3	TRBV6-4	CASSVGLAGGDTQYF
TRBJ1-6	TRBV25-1	CASSDSRGGAGENSPLHF
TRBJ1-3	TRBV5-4	CASGTNHTIYF
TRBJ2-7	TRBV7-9	CASSSTGGARTYEQYF
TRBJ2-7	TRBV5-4	CASSLQGTFGEQYF
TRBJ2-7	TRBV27	CASREDAQGASYEQYF
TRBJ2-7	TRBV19	CASSQGIYEQYF
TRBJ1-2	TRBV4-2	CALSVTDHGYTF
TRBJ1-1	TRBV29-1	CSVEGGAFF
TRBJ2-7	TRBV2	CASSESFGDEQYF
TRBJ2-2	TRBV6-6	CASSYQFNTGELFF
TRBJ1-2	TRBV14	CASSPGETANYGYTF